The present TCR beta chain was sequenced within a study of cytomegalovirus exposure and HLA in healthy donors. Vbeta (60) and Jbeta (13) primers were used in the PCR. Repertoires were generated with immunoSEQ multiplex PCR, while TCRdb's copy carries only in-frame clones and drops some. The sample consists of about 130,000 clones, around 84% of them appearing once. There are 10 residues in the CDR3. Germline V gives CDR1 DFQATT, CDR2 SNEGSKA (reference sequence). V was trimmed by 6 bases and J by 8 bases, leaving 10 bases between them. Study-wide findings and caveats: In vitro data verified a few CMV-associated chains as specific for CMV antigens. The authors considered a cluster of highly shared sequence variants likely to be a sequencing artifact. About 87% or about 30% of the time was how often most TCR beta V segments were productive, according to an earlier analysis.

With regard to this clone: Its target is unknown.

V is TRBV20-1 and J is TRBJ1-2; D not certain. Sequencing was done on a sample of PBMCs. This TCR was recovered from a young woman in good health and CMV-seropositive. CDR3 residues: CSAPGGGYTF. The CDR3 bases are TGCAGTGCCCCAGGCGGGGGCTACACCTTC.